This is a list of T cell receptor beta chains from one sample in a study of T cells after yellow fever vaccination. TCRdb recomputed calls from the 5' RACE reads with MiXCR, one row per CDR3 protein. In the table there are about 200,000 distinct CDR3 sequences, 3.2% of which are singletons. This specimen was CD4+ T cells sorted from PBMCs, taken 10 days after the yellow fever booster vaccination. These receptors were obtained from a young man who received the YFV17D yellow fever vaccine. Each CDR3 is given with its conserved first and last residue. The D gene is left open where the match is weak. A clone size is listed for some rows: how often the clone was seen (once, few, many), or a class if it is expanded.

TRBV5-1,TRBJ2-7,-,TRBD1,CASSREPDRAYEQYF,TGCGCCAGCAGCCGCGAGCCGGACAGGGCGTACGAGCAGTACTTC
TRBV20-1,TRBJ1-1,-,-,CSFILGGPNTEAFF,TGCAGTTTTATCCTGGGGGGCCCGAACACTGAAGCTTTCTTT
TRBV7-9,TRBJ2-3,many,TRBD1,CASSQGAADTQYF,TGTGCCAGCAGCCAGGGGGCGGCAGATACGCAGTATTTT
TRBV6-5,TRBJ1-2,few,-,CASRRATEVYYGYTF,TGTGCCAGCAGGAGGGCAACGGAAGTATACTATGGCTACACCTTC
TRBV12-3/TRBV12-4,TRBJ1-5,many,-,CASSLEGDQPQHF,TGTGCCAGCAGTTTAGAAGGTGATCAGCCCCAGCATTTT
TRBV5-6,TRBJ1-1,few,-,CASSPLRTNTEAFF,TGTGCCAGCAGCCCATTGAGGACTAACACTGAAGCTTTCTTT
TRBV5-1,TRBJ1-4,many,-,CASSTRGAFNEKLFF,TGCGCCAGCAGCACTAGGGGGGCCTTTAACGAAAAACTGTTTTTT
TRBV7-9,TRBJ2-7,many,-,CASSDSPAEQYF,TGTGCCAGCAGTGACAGCCCCGCCGAGCAGTACTTC
TRBV12-3/TRBV12-4,TRBJ2-2,-,-,CASSTRYGELFF,TGTGCCAGCAGTACTCGGTACGGGGAGCTGTTTTTT
TRBV12-3/TRBV12-4,TRBJ2-3,-,-,CASSGRGNTDTQYF,TGTGCCAGCAGTGGCCGAGGGAACACAGATACGCAGTATTTT
TRBV12-3/TRBV12-4,TRBJ1-1,-,-,CASSLALMNTEAFF,TGTGCCAGCAGCTTAGCGCTAATGAACACTGAAGCTTTCTTT
TRBV7-2,TRBJ1-2,-,-,CASSLPPSLGYTF,TGTGCCAGCAGCTTACCGCCCTCCCTGGGCTACACCTTC
TRBV6-5,TRBJ2-7,-,-,CASGKTYEQYF,TGTGCCAGCGGTAAGACCTACGAGCAGTACTTC
TRBV4-1,TRBJ2-2,many,-,CASSQVRGITGELFF,TGCGCCAGCAGCCAAGTGCGAGGGATCACCGGGGAGCTGTTTTTT
TRBV29-1,TRBJ2-7,many,TRBD1,CSVERDRGKDEQYF,TGCAGCGTTGAGAGGGACAGGGGGAAAGACGAGCAGTACTTC
TRBV12-3/TRBV12-4,TRBJ2-3,-,TRBD1,CASSARTGADTQYF,TGTGCCAGCAGTGCGCGCACAGGGGCAGATACGCAGTATTTT
TRBV9,TRBJ2-1,many,-,CASSASISGEQFF,TGTGCCAGCAGCGCATCAATAAGCGGTGAGCAGTTCTTC
TRBV27,TRBJ1-2,many,-,CASSPRWAHGYTF,TGTGCCAGCAGTCCCCGGTGGGCTCATGGCTACACCTTC
TRBV29-1,TRBJ1-1,few,-,CSVERVGAEAFF,TGCAGCGTTGAAAGGGTGGGGGCGGAAGCTTTCTTT
TRBV5-6,TRBJ1-6,-,-,CASRDGGMRPPLHF,TGTGCCAGCAGAGACGGTGGAATGCGGCCACCCCTCCACTTT
TRBV20-1,TRBJ2-7,many,TRBD2,CSAPTSDSTYEQYF,TGCAGTGCACCAACTAGCGATTCGACCTACGAGCAGTACTTC
TRBV7-2,TRBJ2-7,-,TRBD1,CASSLWGQGQEQYF,TGTGCCAGCAGCTTATGGGGACAGGGGCAAGAGCAGTACTTC
TRBV4-3,TRBJ1-2,many,-,CASSQDGIRNYGYTF,TGCGCCAGCAGCCAAGACGGAATTAGGAACTATGGCTACACCTTC
TRBV5-1,TRBJ2-7,many,TRBD2,CASSSGGAWDEQYF,TGCGCCAGCAGCTCGGGGGGAGCCTGGGACGAGCAGTACTTC
TRBV29-1,TRBJ1-1,many,-,CSAKRRDGLNTEAFF,TGCAGCGCCAAACGCCGGGACGGACTGAACACTGAAGCTTTCTTT
TRBV7-6,TRBJ2-7,many,-,CASSLEKRPTYEQYF,TGTGCCAGCAGCTTAGAAAAAAGGCCTACCTACGAGCAGTACTTC
TRBV7-2,TRBJ2-2,many,-,CASSPYSGELFF,TGTGCCAGCAGCCCTTACTCCGGGGAGCTGTTTTTT
TRBV4-3,TRBJ2-2,many,TRBD1,CASSPQGADTGELFF,TGCGCCAGCAGCCCCCAGGGGGCGGACACCGGGGAGCTGTTTTTT
TRBV12-3/TRBV12-4,TRBJ1-1,many,-,CASSFTMASTEAFF,TGTGCCAGCAGCTTTACGATGGCGAGCACTGAAGCTTTCTTT
TRBV6-6,TRBJ1-1,many,-,CATLVRGWGNTEAFF,TGTGCCACCCTCGTCAGGGGCTGGGGGAACACTGAAGCTTTCTTT
TRBV7-3,TRBJ2-3,few,-,CASSGDFTDTQYF,TGTGCCAGCAGCGGGGACTTCACAGATACGCAGTATTTT
TRBV24-1,TRBJ2-3,-,TRBD2,CATSDSASGGEITQYF,TGTGCCACCAGTGATTCGGCTAGCGGGGGGGAGATTACGCAGTATTTT
TRBV25-1,TRBJ1-5,-,-,CASSEASGDGNQPQHF,TGTGCCAGCAGTGAGGCGAGCGGGGACGGCAATCAGCCCCAGCATTTT
TRBV18,TRBJ1-2,-,-,CASSPPIGRDPYGYTF,TGTGCCAGCTCACCACCGATCGGCAGGGATCCCTATGGCTACACCTTC
TRBV2,TRBJ1-1,-,TRBD1,CASSERGQGETEAFF,TGTGCCAGCAGTGAACGGGGACAGGGTGAAACTGAAGCTTTCTTT
TRBV5-1,TRBJ2-7,many,-,CASSPQGKEQYF,TGCGCCAGCAGCCCCCAGGGGAAAGAGCAGTACTTC
TRBV10-3,TRBJ1-1,many,-,CAISETVNTEAFF,TGTGCCATCAGTGAAACGGTGAACACTGAAGCTTTCTTT
TRBV7-2,TRBJ1-1,many,-,CASSGRGGRAAFF,TGTGCCAGCAGCGGACGTGGGGGACGGGCAGCTTTCTTT
TRBV10-3,TRBJ2-3,many,-,CAIRVSDTQYF,TGTGCCATCAGAGTTTCGGATACGCAGTATTTT
TRBV12-3/TRBV12-4,TRBJ1-1,many,-,CASTIPPLNTEAFF,TGTGCCAGCACAATCCCTCCTTTGAACACTGAAGCTTTCTTT
TRBV30,TRBJ1-6,-,-,CAWSRLVGRTPDSPLHF,TGTGCCTGGAGTCGGTTGGTGGGGAGAACTCCTGATTCACCCCTCCACTTT